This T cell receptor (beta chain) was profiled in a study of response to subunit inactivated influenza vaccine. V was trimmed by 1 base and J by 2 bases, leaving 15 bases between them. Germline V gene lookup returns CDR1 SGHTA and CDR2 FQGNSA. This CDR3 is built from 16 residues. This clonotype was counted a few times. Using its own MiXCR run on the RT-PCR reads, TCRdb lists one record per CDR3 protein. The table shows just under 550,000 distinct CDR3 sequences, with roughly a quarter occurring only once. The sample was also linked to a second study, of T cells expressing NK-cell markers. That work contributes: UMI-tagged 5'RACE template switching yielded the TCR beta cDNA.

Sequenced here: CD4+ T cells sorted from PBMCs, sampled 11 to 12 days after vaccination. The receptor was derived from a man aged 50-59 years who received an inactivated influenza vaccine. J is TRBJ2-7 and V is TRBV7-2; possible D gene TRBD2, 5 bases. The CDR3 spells CASSLDGPSRAYEQYF. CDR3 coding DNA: TGTGCCAGCAGCTTAGATGGCCCTAGCAGAGCCTACGAGCAGTACTTC.